The clone carrying this T cell receptor beta chain appeared a few times. Its antigen is unidentified. These data belong to a study of blood T cells in healthy people across ages. Study-wide context: Using template switching, researchers captured about one barcoded beta molecule for each two T cells. Notes on the study in general: Getting older went along with TCR beta diversity per million T cells dropping roughly linearly.

Then a second PCR, running about 6 to 12 cycles, was carried out with a sample-barcoded 5' primer and a J-beta primer mix. TCRdb re-called the 5' RACE reads with MiXCR, one entry per CDR3 protein. The table lists about a million distinct CDR3 sequences, approximately 38% of them singletons. The V gene's germline CDR1 is SGHKS and CDR2 YYEKEE (reference sequence). Trimming took off 2 bases at V and 5 bases at J, with 16 bases between the two ends. The CDR3 consists of 16 residues. This TCR derives from a man younger than 30 in good health. The V call is TRBV5-5, the J call TRBJ2-2; D remains ambiguous. The specimen was blood. CDR3 nucleotide sequence: TGTGCCAGCAGCTTAATTTCCCCGATGGGTACCGGGGAGCTGTTTTTT. This translates into CASSLISPMGTGELFF. The full variable domain, in which reference TRBV5-5 and TRBJ2-2 provide the parts outside the CDR3, is DAGVTQSPTHLIKTRGQQVTLRCSPISGHKSVSWYQQVLGQGPQFIFQYYEKEERGRGNFPDRFSARQFPNYSSELNVNALLLGDSALYLCASSLISPMGTGELFFGEGSRLTVL.